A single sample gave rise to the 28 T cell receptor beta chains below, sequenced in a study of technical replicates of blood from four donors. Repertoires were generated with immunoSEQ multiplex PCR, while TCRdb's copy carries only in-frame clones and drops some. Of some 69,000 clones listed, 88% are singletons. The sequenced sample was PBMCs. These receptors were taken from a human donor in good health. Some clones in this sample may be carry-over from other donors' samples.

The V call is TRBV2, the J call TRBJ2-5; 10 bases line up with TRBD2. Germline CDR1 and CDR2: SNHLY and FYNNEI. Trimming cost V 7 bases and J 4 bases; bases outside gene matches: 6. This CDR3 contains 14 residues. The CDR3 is CASKVLAGAETQYF. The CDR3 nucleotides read TGTGCCAGCAAGGTTCTAGCGGGAGCAGAGACCCAGTACTTC.

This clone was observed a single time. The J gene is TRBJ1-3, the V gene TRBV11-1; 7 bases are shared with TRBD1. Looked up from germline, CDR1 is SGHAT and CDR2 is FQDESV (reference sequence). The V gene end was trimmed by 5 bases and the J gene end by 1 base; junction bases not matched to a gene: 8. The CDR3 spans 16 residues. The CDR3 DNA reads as TGTGCCAGCAGCCCCTGGACAGGTGCTTCTGGAAACACCATATATTTT. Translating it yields CASSPWTGASGNTIYF.

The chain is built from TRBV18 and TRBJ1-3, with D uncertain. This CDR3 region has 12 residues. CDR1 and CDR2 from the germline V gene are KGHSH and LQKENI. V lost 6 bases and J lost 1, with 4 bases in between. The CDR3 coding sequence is TGTGCCAGCTCTCCTTCTGGAAACACCATATATTTT. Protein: CASSPSGNTIYF.

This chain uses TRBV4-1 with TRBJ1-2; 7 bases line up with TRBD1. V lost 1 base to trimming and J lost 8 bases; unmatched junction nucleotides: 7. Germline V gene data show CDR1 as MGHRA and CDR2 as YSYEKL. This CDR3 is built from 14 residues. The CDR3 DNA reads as TGCGCCAGCAGCCAAGTGGGACAGCGCGGCGGCTACACCTTC. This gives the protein CASSQVGQRGGYTF.

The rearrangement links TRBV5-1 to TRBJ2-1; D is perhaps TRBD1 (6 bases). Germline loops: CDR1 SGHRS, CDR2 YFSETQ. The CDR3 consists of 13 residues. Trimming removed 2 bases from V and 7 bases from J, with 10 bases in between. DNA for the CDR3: TGCGCCAGCAGCTTAGGGACACAAAATGAGCAGTTCTTC. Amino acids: CASSLGTQNEQFF.

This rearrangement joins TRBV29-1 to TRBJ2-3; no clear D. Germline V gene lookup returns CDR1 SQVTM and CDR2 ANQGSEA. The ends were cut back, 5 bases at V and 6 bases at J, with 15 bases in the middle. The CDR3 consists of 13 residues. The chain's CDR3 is CSVRVVIADTQYF. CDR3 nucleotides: TGCAGCGTTCGGGTTGTGATAGCTGATACGCAGTATTTT.

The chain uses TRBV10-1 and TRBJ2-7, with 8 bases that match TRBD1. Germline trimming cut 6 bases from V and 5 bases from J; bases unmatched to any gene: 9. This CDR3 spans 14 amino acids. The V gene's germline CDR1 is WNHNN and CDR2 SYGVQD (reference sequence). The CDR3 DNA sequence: TGCGCCAGCAGCCCACGACAGGGGCTACACGAGCAGTACTTC. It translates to CASSPRQGLHEQYF.

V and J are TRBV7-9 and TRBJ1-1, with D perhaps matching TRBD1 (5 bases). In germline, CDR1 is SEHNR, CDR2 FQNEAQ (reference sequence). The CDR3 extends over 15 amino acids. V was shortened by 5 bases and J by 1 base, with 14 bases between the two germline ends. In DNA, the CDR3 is TGTGCCAGCAGCCCCGACTGGACAAAGAACACTGAAGCTTTCTTT. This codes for CASSPDWTKNTEAFF.

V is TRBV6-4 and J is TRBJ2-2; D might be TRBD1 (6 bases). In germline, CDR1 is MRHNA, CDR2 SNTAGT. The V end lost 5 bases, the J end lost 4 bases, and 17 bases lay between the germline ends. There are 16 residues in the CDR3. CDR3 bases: TGTGCCAGCAGTTCTTCCCCAGGGGTTGGCACCGGGGAGCTGTTTTTT. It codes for CASSSSPGVGTGELFF.

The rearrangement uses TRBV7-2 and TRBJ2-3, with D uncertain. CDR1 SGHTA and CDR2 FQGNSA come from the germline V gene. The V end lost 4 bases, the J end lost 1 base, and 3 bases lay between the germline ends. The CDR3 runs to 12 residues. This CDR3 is CASSSGTDTQYF. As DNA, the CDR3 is TGTGCCAGCAGCTCGGGCACAGATACGCAGTATTTT.

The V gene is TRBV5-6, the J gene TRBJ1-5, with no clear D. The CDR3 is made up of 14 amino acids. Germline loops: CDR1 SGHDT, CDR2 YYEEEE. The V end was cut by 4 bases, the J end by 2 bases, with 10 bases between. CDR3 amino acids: CASSRFSGNQPQHF. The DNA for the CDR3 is TGTGCCAGCAGCCGATTCTCGGGCAATCAGCCCCAGCATTTT.

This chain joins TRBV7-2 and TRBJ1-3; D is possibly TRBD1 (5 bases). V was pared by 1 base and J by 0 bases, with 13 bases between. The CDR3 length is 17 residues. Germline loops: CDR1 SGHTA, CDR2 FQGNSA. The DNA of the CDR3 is TGTGCCAGCAGCTTAGTAGCGGGACTGAACTCTGGAAACACCATATATTTT. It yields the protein CASSLVAGLNSGNTIYF.

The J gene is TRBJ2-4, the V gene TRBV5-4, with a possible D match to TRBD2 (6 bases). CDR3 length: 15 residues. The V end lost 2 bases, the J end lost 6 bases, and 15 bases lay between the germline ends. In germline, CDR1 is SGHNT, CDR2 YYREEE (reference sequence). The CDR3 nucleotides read TGTGCCAGCAGCTTCTATGGGGGGTACGGAAACATTCAGTACTTC. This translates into CASSFYGGYGNIQYF.

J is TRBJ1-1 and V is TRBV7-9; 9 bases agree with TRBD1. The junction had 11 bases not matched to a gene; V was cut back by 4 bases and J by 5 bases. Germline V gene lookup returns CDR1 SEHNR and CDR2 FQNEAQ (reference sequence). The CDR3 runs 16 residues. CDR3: CASSSRDRALETEAFF. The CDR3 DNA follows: TGTGCCAGCAGCTCCCGGGACAGGGCCCTGGAGACTGAAGCTTTCTTT.

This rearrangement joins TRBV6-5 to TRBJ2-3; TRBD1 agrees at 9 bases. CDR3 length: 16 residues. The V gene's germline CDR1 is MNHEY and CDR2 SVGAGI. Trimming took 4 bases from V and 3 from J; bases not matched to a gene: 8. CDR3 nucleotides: TGTGCCAGCAGTTTAACGGGACAGGGAAGGACAGATACGCAGTATTTT. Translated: CASSLTGQGRTDTQYF.

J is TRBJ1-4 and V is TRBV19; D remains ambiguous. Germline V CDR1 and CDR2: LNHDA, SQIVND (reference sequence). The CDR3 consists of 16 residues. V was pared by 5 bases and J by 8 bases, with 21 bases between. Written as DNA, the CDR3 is TGTGCCAGTAGTTCCCCAGACAAGCTCCCTTGGGAAAAACTGTTTTTT. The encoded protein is CASSSPDKLPWEKLFF.

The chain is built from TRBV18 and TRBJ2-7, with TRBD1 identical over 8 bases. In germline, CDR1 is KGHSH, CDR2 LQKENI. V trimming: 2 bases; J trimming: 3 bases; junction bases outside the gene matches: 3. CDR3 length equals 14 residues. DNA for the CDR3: TGTGCCAGCTCACCATCGACAGGGGACTACGAGCAGTACTTC. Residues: CASSPSTGDYEQYF.

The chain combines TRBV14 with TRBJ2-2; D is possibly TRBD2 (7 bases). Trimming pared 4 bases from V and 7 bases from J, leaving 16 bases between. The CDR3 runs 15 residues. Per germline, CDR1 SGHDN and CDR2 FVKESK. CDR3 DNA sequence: TGTGCCAGCAGCCCCTTAGGGGGGGCTAGCGGGGAGCTGTTTTTT. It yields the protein CASSPLGGASGELFF.

The CDR3, as DNA: TGTGCCAGCAGTTACGGAGGTCTCGAGCAGTACTTC. Amino acids: CASSYGGLEQYF. The chain has TRBV6-5 and TRBJ2-7, with D perhaps matching TRBD2 (5 bases). Germline CDR1 MNHEY, CDR2 SVGAGI. V lost 2 bases to trimming and J lost 6 bases, with 8 bases between them. The CDR3 is 12 amino acids.

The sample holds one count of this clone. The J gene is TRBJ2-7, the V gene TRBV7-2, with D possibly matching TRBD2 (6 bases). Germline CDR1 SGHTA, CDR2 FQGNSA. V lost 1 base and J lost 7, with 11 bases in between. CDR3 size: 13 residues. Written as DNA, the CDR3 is TGTGCCAGCAGCTTAGAGTTTAGCGGAGAGCAGTACTTC. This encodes CASSLEFSGEQYF.

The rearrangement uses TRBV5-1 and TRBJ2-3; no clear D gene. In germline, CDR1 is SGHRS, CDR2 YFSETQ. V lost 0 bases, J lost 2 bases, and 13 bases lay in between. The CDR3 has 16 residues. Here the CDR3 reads CASSLGTSNPTDTQYF. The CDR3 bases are TGCGCCAGCAGCTTGGGAACCAGTAACCCCACAGATACGCAGTATTTT.

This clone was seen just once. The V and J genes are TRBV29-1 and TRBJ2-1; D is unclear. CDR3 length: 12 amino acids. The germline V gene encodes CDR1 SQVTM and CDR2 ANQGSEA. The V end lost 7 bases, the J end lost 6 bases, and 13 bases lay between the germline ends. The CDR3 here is CSGQTWSNEQFF. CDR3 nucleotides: TGCAGCGGTCAGACTTGGTCCAATGAGCAGTTCTTC.

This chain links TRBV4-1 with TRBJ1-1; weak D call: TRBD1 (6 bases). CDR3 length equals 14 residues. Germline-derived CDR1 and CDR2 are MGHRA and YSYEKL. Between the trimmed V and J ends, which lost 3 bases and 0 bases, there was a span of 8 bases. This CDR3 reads CASSQGTLNTEAFF. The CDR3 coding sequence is TGCGCCAGCAGCCAGGGGACATTGAACACTGAAGCTTTCTTT.

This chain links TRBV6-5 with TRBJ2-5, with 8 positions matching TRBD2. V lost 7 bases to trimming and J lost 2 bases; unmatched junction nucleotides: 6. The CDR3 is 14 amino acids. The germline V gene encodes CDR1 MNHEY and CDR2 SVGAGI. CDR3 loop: CASIPRGGQETQYF. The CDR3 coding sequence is TGTGCCAGCATTCCCCGGGGGGGACAAGAGACCCAGTACTTC.

The CDR3 region is CASSYSMQGADTQYF. DNA of the CDR3: TGTGCCAGCAGTTACTCGATGCAGGGCGCAGATACGCAGTATTTT. This chain uses TRBV6-6 with TRBJ2-3; a possible D gene is TRBD1 (5 bases). Germline CDR1 is MNHNY and CDR2 is SVGAGI (reference sequence). V lost 0 bases, J lost 4 bases, and 11 bases lay in between. CDR3 length: 15 residues.

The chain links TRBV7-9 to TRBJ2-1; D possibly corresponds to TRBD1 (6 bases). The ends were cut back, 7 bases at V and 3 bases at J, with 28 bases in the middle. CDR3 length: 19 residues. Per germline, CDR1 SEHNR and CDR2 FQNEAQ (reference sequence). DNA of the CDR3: TGTGCCAGCATCAACGGACCCCTACAGGGTGGTAGTCGCTACAATGAGCAGTTCTTC. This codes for CASINGPLQGGSRYNEQFF.

The CDR3 sequence: CSVAGSPGQGEFF. CDR3 nucleotides: TGCAGCGTTGCCGGGAGTCCGGGACAGGGCGAGTTCTTC. The chain carries TRBV29-1 and TRBJ2-1, with 9 nucleotides matching TRBD1. V lost 4 bases and J lost 14; bases outside the gene matches: 12. In germline, CDR1 is SQVTM, CDR2 ANQGSEA. CDR3 size: 13 residues.

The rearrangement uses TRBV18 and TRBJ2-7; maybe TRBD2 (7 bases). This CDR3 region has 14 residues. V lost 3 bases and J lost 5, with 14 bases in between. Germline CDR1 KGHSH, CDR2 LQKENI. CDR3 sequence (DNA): TGTGCCAGCTCACCGGTCGGGGGGCTAAACGAGCAGTACTTC. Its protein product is CASSPVGGLNEQYF.